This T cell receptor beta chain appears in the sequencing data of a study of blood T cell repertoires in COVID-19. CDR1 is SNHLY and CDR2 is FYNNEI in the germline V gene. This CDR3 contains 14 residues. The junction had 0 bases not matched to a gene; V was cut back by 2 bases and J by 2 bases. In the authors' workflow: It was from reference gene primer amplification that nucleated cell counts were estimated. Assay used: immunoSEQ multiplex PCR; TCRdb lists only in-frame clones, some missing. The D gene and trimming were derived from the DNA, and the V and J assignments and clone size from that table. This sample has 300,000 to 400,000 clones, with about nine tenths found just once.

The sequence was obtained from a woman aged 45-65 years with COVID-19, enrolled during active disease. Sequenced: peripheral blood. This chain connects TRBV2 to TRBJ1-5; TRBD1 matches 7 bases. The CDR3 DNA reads TGTGCCAGCAGTGAACAGGGGGGCAATCAGCCCCAGCATTTT. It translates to CASSEQGGNQPQHF. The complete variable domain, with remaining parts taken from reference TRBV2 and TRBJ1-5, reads EPEVTQTPSHQVTQMGQEVILRCVPISNHLYFYWYRQILGQKVEFLVSFYNNEISEKSEIFDDQFSVERPDGSNFTLKIRSTKLEDSAMYFCASSEQGGNQPQHFGDGTRLSIL.